These 10 T cell receptor beta chains originate from one sample sequenced in a study of blood T cell repertoires in COVID-19 (dated by TCRdb to about 2020). Library prep was done by the immunoSEQ multiplex PCR assay. Here the immuneACCESS table is served through TCRdb, limited to in-frame sequences with V and J called. Missing clones are a known gap in these copies; in checked studies unresolved V genes cover under half, and the rest lacks a known reason. The sample contains approximately 210,000 clones, roughly 88% of them found a single time. The top ten clones comprise 1.5% of the sample. Sequenced sample: peripheral blood. Receptors originate from a young man with active or convalescent COVID-19.

The chain carries TRBV9 and TRBJ2-1; D gene ambiguous. Germline V lookup: CDR1 SGDLS, CDR2 YYNGEE. V shed 3 bases and J shed 8 bases, with 12 bases lying between them. The CDR3 contains 13 residues. The CDR3 is CASSDLNRDEQFF. Written as DNA, the CDR3 is TGTGCCAGCAGCGATTTGAACCGAGATGAGCAGTTCTTC.

This clone was detected only once. The chain is built from TRBV7-3 and TRBJ2-1; 7 bases fit TRBD1. The CDR3 spans 15 residues. Germline-derived CDR1 and CDR2 are SGHTA and FQGTGA. V gave up 5 bases and J gave up 3 bases; unmatched junction bases: 7. CDR3 bases: TGTGCCAGCAGCCTAAACCGGGACAGCTACAATGAGCAGTTCTTC. Its translation: CASSLNRDSYNEQFF.

This clone was seen a few times. The rearrangement links TRBV27 to TRBJ1-3, with TRBD1 identical over 7 bases. V lost 5 bases to trimming and J lost 2 bases; unmatched junction nucleotides: 6. Germline V gene sequence: CDR1 MNHEY, CDR2 SMNVEV (reference sequence). The CDR3 contains 15 residues. CDR3 coding DNA: TGTGCCAGCAGTCCATATCAGGGGGCTGGAAACACCATATATTTT. It translates to CASSPYQGAGNTIYF.

The gene calls are TRBV6-1 and TRBJ2-7; TRBD1 aligns across 7 bases. This CDR3 is built from 14 residues. Germline CDR1 and CDR2: MNHNS and SASEGT. With 1 base clipped from V and 0 bases from J, the junction kept 0 bases outside the gene matches. The CDR3 sequence: CASSEGDSSYEQYF. Here the CDR3 DNA reads TGTGCCAGCAGTGAAGGGGACAGCTCCTACGAGCAGTACTTC.

This chain joins TRBV14 and TRBJ1-1, with TRBD1 matching over 10 bases. CDR3 length: 15 residues. The V gene's germline CDR1 is SGHDN and CDR2 FVKESK. V shed 3 bases, J shed 2 bases, and the junction held 3 bases outside the gene matches. Here the CDR3 reads CASSHRTGGNTEAFF. Written as DNA, the CDR3 is TGTGCCAGCAGCCACCGGACAGGGGGAAACACTGAAGCTTTCTTT.

A remark on this clone: Its ends do not fully match the called genes, so a read error is possible. The chain combines TRBV20-1 with TRBJ1-2; 7 positions agree with TRBD1. Germline CDR1 and CDR2: DFQATT and SNEGSKA (reference sequence). CDR3 length equals 11 residues. In nucleotides, the CDR3 is TGCAGTGCTAGGAGCAGGGGGTGGCCATGCTTC. It specifies CSARSRGWPCF.

The chain joins TRBV27 to TRBJ2-7, with 8 bases matching TRBD2. Trimming removed 2 bases from V and 2 bases from J; junction bases left unmatched: 8. Germline CDR1 reads MNHEY; CDR2 reads SMNVEV (reference sequence). The CDR3 length is 16 residues. CDR3 nucleotides: TGTGCCAGCAGTTTAATCGCCAGCGGGAGCCCCTACGAGCAGTACTTC. The encoded protein is CASSLIASGSPYEQYF.

V and J are TRBV24-1 and TRBJ1-2, with a weak D call TRBD1 (5 bases). V dropped 3 bases and J dropped 0 bases, with 7 bases sitting between them. This CDR3 is built from 14 residues. Per the germline V gene, CDR1 is KGHDR and CDR2 is SFDVKD. In nucleotides, the CDR3 is TGTGCCACCAGTGATAGGGGCCCTAACTATGGCTACACCTTC. Encoded protein: CATSDRGPNYGYTF.

The V call is TRBV29-1, the J call TRBJ1-1, with D maybe TRBD1 (6 bases). V lost 7 bases and J 2 bases, leaving 17 bases between the germline ends. Germline V gives CDR1 SQVTM, CDR2 ANQGSEA. The CDR3 has 14 residues. CDR3 in amino acids: CSGAWTRGNTEAFF. CDR3 DNA sequence: TGCAGCGGAGCTTGGACCAGGGGTAACACTGAAGCTTTCTTT.

The chain couples TRBV5-6 to TRBJ2-7; TRBD1 might be the D (5 bases). V was trimmed by 0 bases and J by 5 bases, leaving 24 bases between them. Germline loops: CDR1 SGHDT, CDR2 YYEEEE. The CDR3 totals 18 residues. CDR3 protein: CASSLVLNSLSRRDEQYF. The CDR3 DNA is TGTGCCAGCAGCTTGGTTTTGAATTCGCTCTCTCGCAGGGACGAGCAGTACTTC.